This T cell receptor (beta chain) was profiled in a study of cytomegalovirus exposure and HLA in healthy donors. PCR was performed using 60 Vbeta and 13 Jbeta primers. Measured with immunoSEQ multiplex PCR; TCRdb has only the in-frame clones, and not every one. The repertoire table contains 100,000 to 150,000 clones. The length of the CDR3 is 13 residues. V was cut by 6 bases and J by 0 bases, with 9 bases left in between. Germline V lookup: CDR1 MNHEY, CDR2 SVGAGI. The sequenced sample consisted of PBMCs. The V call is TRBV6-5, the J call TRBJ2-7; unclear D gene. This TCR was recovered from a man aged 25-40 years in good health and CMV-seronegative. CDR3 region: CASSRLSSYEQYF. The CDR3 nucleotides read TGTGCCAGCAGCCGCTTGAGCTCCTACGAGCAGTACTTC.